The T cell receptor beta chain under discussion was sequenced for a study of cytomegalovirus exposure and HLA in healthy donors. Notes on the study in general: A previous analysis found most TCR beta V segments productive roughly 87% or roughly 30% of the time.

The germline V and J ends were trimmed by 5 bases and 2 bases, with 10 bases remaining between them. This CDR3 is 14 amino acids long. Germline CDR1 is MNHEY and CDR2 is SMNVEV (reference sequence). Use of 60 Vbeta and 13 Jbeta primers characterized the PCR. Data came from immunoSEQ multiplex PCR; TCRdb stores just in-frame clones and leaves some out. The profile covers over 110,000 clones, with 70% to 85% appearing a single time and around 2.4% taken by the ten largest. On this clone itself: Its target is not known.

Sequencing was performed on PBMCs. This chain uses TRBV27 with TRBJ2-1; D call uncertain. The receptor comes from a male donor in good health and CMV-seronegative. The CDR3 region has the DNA TGTGCCAGCAGTCCAACTGGGCCCTACAATGAGCAGTTCTTC. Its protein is CASSPTGPYNEQFF.